A single sample gave rise to the 27 T cell receptor beta chains below, sequenced in a study of T cells in localized non-small cell lung cancer. This table comes from immunoSEQ multiplex PCR, and its TCRdb copy is limited to in-frame clones, with some not included. The sample consists of about 31,000 clones, about nine tenths of them appearing once. This specimen was peripheral blood, taken before any cancer treatment. These receptors were taken from a woman aged 35 to 75 with stage I lung adenocarcinoma.

The V and J genes are TRBV7-2 and TRBJ2-5, with TRBD2 matching 15 bases. After removal of 5 bases from V and 5 bases from J, the junction contained 9 bases not matched to a gene. CDR3 size: 17 residues. Germline loops: CDR1 SGHTA, CDR2 FQGNSA. This CDR3 reads CASSQDRTSGRAETQYF. The CDR3 DNA follows: TGTGCCAGCAGCCAGGATCGGACTAGCGGGAGGGCCGAGACCCAGTACTTC.

V usage is TRBV5-6 and J usage is TRBJ2-3; no reliable D call. Germline-derived CDR1 and CDR2 are SGHDT and YYEEEE. Trimming pared 2 bases from V and 4 bases from J, leaving 8 bases between. This CDR3 has 13 residues. This CDR3 is CASSLFGADTQYF. The CDR3 bases are TGTGCCAGCAGCTTATTCGGCGCAGATACGCAGTATTTT.

The V call is TRBV4-1, the J call TRBJ2-5; 7 positions agree with TRBD2. CDR3 length: 16 residues. V lost 1 base and J lost 3; bases outside the gene matches: 8. Germline assignment: CDR1 MGHRA and CDR2 YSYEKL. The CDR3 DNA follows: TGCGCCAGCAGCCAAGCTTCCAGGGCGGGGGAAGAGACCCAGTACTTC. Protein: CASSQASRAGEETQYF.

The V and J genes are TRBV27 and TRBJ1-5; D gene unclear. Between the trimmed V and J ends, which lost 2 bases and 3 bases, there was a span of 8 bases. This CDR3 is built from 14 residues. Germline V CDR1 and CDR2: MNHEY, SMNVEV (reference sequence). CDR3 residues: CASSLGSNNQPQHF. The CDR3, as DNA: TGTGCCAGCAGTTTAGGCAGCAACAATCAGCCCCAGCATTTT.

The chain links TRBV6-6 to TRBJ1-1, with TRBD1 matching 9 bases. V shed 6 bases, J shed 4 bases, and the junction held 12 bases outside the gene matches. In germline, CDR1 is MNHNY, CDR2 SVGAGI (reference sequence). CDR3 length equals 16 residues. As DNA, the CDR3 is TGTGCCAGCAGCTGGGGACAGGGCCAGCGAGGCACTGAAGCTTTCTTT. It encodes CASSWGQGQRGTEAFF.

This chain joins TRBV5-8 and TRBJ1-1; D possibly corresponds to TRBD1 (6 bases). The V end lost 3 bases, the J end lost 6 bases, and 21 bases lay between the germline ends. The germline V gene has CDR1 SGHTS and CDR2 YDEGEE. The CDR3 has 16 residues. The CDR3, as DNA: TGTGCCAGCAGCTCCGGGGGGCGCGGTTCGGTAGCTGAAGCTTTCTTT. The encoded protein is CASSSGGRGSVAEAFF.

The V and J genes are TRBV6-4 and TRBJ2-1; possibly TRBD2 for D (5 bases). The CDR3 sequence is 12 residues long. V gave up 7 bases and J gave up 5 bases, with 9 bases separating them. Germline V lookup: CDR1 MRHNA, CDR2 SNTAGT. The CDR3 DNA is TGTGCCAGCACCGGACTTAACAATGAGCAGTTCTTC. Translation: CASTGLNNEQFF.

J is TRBJ2-1 and V is TRBV29-1; D might be TRBD2 (6 bases). Germline lookup yields CDR1 SQVTM and CDR2 ANQGSEA. Trimming removed 4 bases at V and 5 bases at J, with 18 bases between. The CDR3 contains 15 residues. The chain's CDR3 is CSVVSSDRVNNEQFF. For the CDR3, the DNA is TGCAGCGTTGTGTCTAGCGATAGGGTGAACAATGAGCAGTTCTTC.

The V gene is TRBV5-1, the J gene TRBJ1-4; D unresolved. With 4 bases removed from V and 5 bases from J, the gap between germline ends came to 18 bases. This CDR3 is 16 amino acids long. Germline lookup yields CDR1 SGHRS and CDR2 YFSETQ. The CDR3 reads CASSPGSAGGNEKLFF. CDR3 nucleotides: TGCGCCAGCAGCCCCGGATCGGCGGGTGGAAATGAAAAACTGTTTTTT.

In this sample, this clone turned up a few times. The chain has TRBV6-5 and TRBJ1-6; D is uncertain. This CDR3 is 14 amino acids long. With 5 bases removed from V and 4 bases from J, the gap between germline ends came to 9 bases. Germline-derived CDR1 and CDR2 are MNHEY and SVGAGI. CDR3 nucleotides: TGTGCCAGCAGTGCAACGATTTATAATTCACCCCTCCACTTT. As protein: CASSATIYNSPLHF.

The V gene is TRBV30, the J gene TRBJ2-3; D is possibly TRBD1 (6 bases). This CDR3 spans 14 amino acids. The germline gives CDR1 GTSNPN, CDR2 SVGIG (reference sequence). V was shortened by 3 bases and J by 5 bases, with 15 bases between the two germline ends. The CDR3 is CAWSQGYFGDTQYF. The CDR3 nucleotides are TGTGCCTGGAGCCAGGGGTATTTCGGAGATACGCAGTATTTT.

This clone was seen more than once but under ten times. The genes are TRBV19 and TRBJ1-2; 7 nucleotides align to TRBD1. Trimming cost V 5 bases and J 4 bases; bases outside gene matches: 4. The germline V gene has CDR1 LNHDA and CDR2 SQIVND (reference sequence). This CDR3 is 13 amino acids long. The CDR3 spells CASSPGTVYGYTF. DNA for the CDR3: TGTGCCAGTAGTCCAGGGACAGTCTATGGCTACACCTTC.

This clone was seen only once. The chain has TRBV28 and TRBJ2-7; TRBD2 aligns across 8 bases. With V trimmed by 4 bases and J by 3 bases, 8 bases remained unmatched. This CDR3 spans 15 amino acids. Looked up from germline, CDR1 is MDHEN and CDR2 is SYDVKM. In nucleotides, the CDR3 is TGTGCCAGCAGTTCCGGGGGGGACGTTGGCTACGAGCAGTACTTC. It codes for CASSSGGDVGYEQYF.

The chain carries TRBV5-1 and TRBJ1-1, with 7 positions matching TRBD1. The ends lost 0 bases at V and 0 bases at J; junction bases unmatched: 2. Germline CDR1 and CDR2: SGHRS and YFSETQ. The CDR3 is made up of 15 amino acids. In nucleotides, the CDR3 is TGCGCCAGCAGCTTGGACAGGGGTGTGAACACTGAAGCTTTCTTT. It specifies CASSLDRGVNTEAFF.

In nucleotides, the CDR3 is TGTGCCAGCAGCTTGGGGGCGTTGAATTCACCCCTCCACTTT. Encoded protein: CASSLGALNSPLHF. The chain uses TRBV7-9 and TRBJ1-6; the D gene is possibly TRBD1 (6 bases). Trimming pared 3 bases from V and 7 bases from J, leaving 10 bases between. Germline V lookup: CDR1 SEHNR, CDR2 FQNEAQ (reference sequence). The CDR3 totals 14 residues.

The V and J genes are TRBV28 and TRBJ1-5; 8 positions agree with TRBD1. From germline, CDR1 is MDHEN and CDR2 SYDVKM. The CDR3 has 15 amino acids. The V and J ends lost 5 bases and 2 bases, in that order; junction bases with no gene match: 5. CDR3 amino acids: CASSLTDRGNQPQHF. DNA for the CDR3: TGTGCCAGCAGTCTAACGGACAGGGGCAATCAGCCCCAGCATTTT.

The chain recombines TRBV18 with TRBJ1-1; D is ambiguous. Germline V CDR1 and CDR2: KGHSH, LQKENI. V was shortened by 3 bases and J by 0 bases, with 14 bases between the two germline ends. CDR3 size: 16 residues. The CDR3 sequence: CASSPQSGALNTEAFF. DNA of the CDR3: TGTGCCAGCTCACCTCAAAGTGGAGCCCTGAACACTGAAGCTTTCTTT.

The chain uses TRBV19 and TRBJ1-1; D remains ambiguous. Looked up from germline, CDR1 is LNHDA and CDR2 is SQIVND (reference sequence). V lost 7 bases and J 2 bases, leaving 11 bases between the germline ends. This CDR3 is built from 13 residues. The CDR3 here is CASNRRLNTEAFF. CDR3 in DNA: TGTGCCAGTAATAGGAGGTTAAACACTGAAGCTTTCTTT.

This chain joins TRBV28 and TRBJ2-5; D ambiguous. In germline, CDR1 is MDHEN, CDR2 SYDVKM. This CDR3 has 14 amino acids. Trimming removed 2 bases at V and 1 base at J, with 8 bases between. CDR3 bases: TGTGCCAGCAGTTTACCGAAAGTCCAAGAGACCCAGTACTTC. As protein: CASSLPKVQETQYF.

This chain joins TRBV19 and TRBJ1-1; a weak D match, TRBD1 (6 bases). This CDR3 has 15 residues. V gave up 0 bases and J gave up 0 bases, with 8 bases separating them. Germline assignment: CDR1 LNHDA and CDR2 SQIVND (reference sequence). The CDR3 loop is CASSIDHRVNTEAFF. CDR3 sequence (DNA): TGTGCCAGTAGTATAGATCACAGGGTGAACACTGAAGCTTTCTTT.

This chain uses TRBV10-2 with TRBJ2-7; D perhaps matches TRBD1 (6 bases). V lost 5 bases and J 5 bases, leaving 10 bases between the germline ends. CDR3 length equals 12 residues. Germline CDR1 WSHSY, CDR2 SAAADI. This CDR3 reads CASSLQGDEQYF. For the CDR3, the DNA is TGCGCCAGCAGTTTACAGGGAGACGAGCAGTACTTC.

The chain carries TRBV7-2 and TRBJ2-1; D remains ambiguous. CDR1 is SGHTA, CDR2 FQGNSA, per germline. The CDR3 spans 13 residues. Trimming left V 3 bases short and J 7 bases short, with 10 bases between. The CDR3: CASSFGSWNEQFF. In DNA, the CDR3 is TGTGCCAGCAGCTTTGGATCTTGGAATGAGCAGTTCTTC.

This clone was seen just once. The rearrangement uses TRBV19 and TRBJ2-3; no clear D. Per germline, CDR1 LNHDA and CDR2 SQIVND (reference sequence). The CDR3 is 13 amino acids. Trimming removed 6 bases at V and 4 bases at J, with 11 bases between. The CDR3 nucleotides read TGTGCCAGTAGGGGAAAGGGCGCAGATACGCAGTATTTT. Protein sequence: CASRGKGADTQYF.

The chain is built from TRBV5-5 and TRBJ1-1; tentative D call: TRBD1 (5 bases). The CDR3 contains 14 residues. Germline CDR1 and CDR2: SGHKS and YYEKEE (reference sequence). The V and J ends lost 3 bases and 5 bases respectively, with 14 bases between them. CDR3 region: CASSSFPTATEAFF. CDR3 nucleotide sequence: TGTGCCAGCAGCTCGTTCCCGACAGCAACTGAAGCTTTCTTT. Full variable domain (outside the CDR3, taken from reference TRBV5-5 and TRBJ1-1): DAGVTQSPTHLIKTRGQQVTLRCSPISGHKSVSWYQQVLGQGPQFIFQYYEKEERGRGNFPDRFSARQFPNYSSELNVNALLLGDSALYLCASSSFPTATEAFFGQGTRLTVV.

The chain carries TRBV28 and TRBJ1-5, with D unclear. The CDR3 spans 17 residues. V dropped 5 bases and J dropped 1 base, with 18 bases sitting between them. Germline V gene data show CDR1 as MDHEN and CDR2 as SYDVKM. This chain's CDR3 is CASSPSSGLRSNQPQHF. DNA of the CDR3: TGTGCCAGCAGTCCCTCGTCGGGGTTAAGGAGCAATCAGCCCCAGCATTTT.

The V call is TRBV6-1, the J call TRBJ2-7, with D maybe TRBD2 (6 bases). Germline lookup yields CDR1 MNHNS and CDR2 SASEGT. V was clipped by 8 bases and J by 3 bases, with 14 bases between them. CDR3 length: 13 residues. The CDR3 DNA reads as TGTGCCAGCGGGGGGAACACCAACTACGAGCAGTACTTC. Translation gives CASGGNTNYEQYF.

The rearrangement links TRBV6-6 to TRBJ2-3; 11 bases line up with TRBD2. The germline gives CDR1 MNHNY, CDR2 SVGAGI (reference sequence). With V trimmed by 2 bases and J by 6 bases, 4 bases remained unmatched. The CDR3 extends over 15 amino acids. The CDR3 sequence is CASSYVSGGADTQYF. CDR3 nucleotide sequence: TGTGCCAGCAGTTACGTTAGCGGGGGGGCCGATACGCAGTATTTT.